This paragraph covers one T cell receptor beta chain sequence. This entry comes from a study of blood T cell repertoires in COVID-19. Study as a whole: Whether acute or convalescent, the COVID-19 samples came from the United States, Italy and Spain. PBMCs, B-cell-depleted T cells, or T cells provided the cDNA or gDNA that made up the material.

Authors' processing steps: Estimated nucleated cell counts came from reference gene primer amplification. The table came from immunoSEQ multiplex PCR; TCRdb's copy has only in-frame clones and leaves some out. V, J and clone size were drawn from that table, and D and trimming were deduced from the DNA. The profile shows hundreds of thousands of clones, approximately 86% of them singletons. The receptor was derived from a woman between 25 and 40 years old who had recovered from COVID-19. The sequenced sample consisted of peripheral blood.

Here the CDR3 reads CASSSLDREHGYTF. The CDR3 DNA follows: TGTGCCAGCAGCTCGTTGGACAGGGAGCATGGCTACACCTTC. The chain joins TRBV7-9 to TRBJ1-2; TRBD1 matches 8 bases. Looked up from germline, CDR1 is SEHNR and CDR2 is FQNEAQ (reference sequence). V trimming: 4 bases; J trimming: 6 bases; junction bases outside the gene matches: 7. The CDR3 covers 14 residues. Supplemented by reference TRBV7-9 and TRBJ1-2, the full variable domain reads DTGVSQNPRHKITKRGQNVTFRCDPISEHNRLYWYRQTLGQGPEFLTYFQNEAQLEKSRLLSDRFSAERPKGSFSTLEIQRTEQGDSAMYLCASSSLDREHGYTFGSGTRLTVV.